This T cell receptor (beta chain) was identified in a study of T cells after somatic rescue of genetic block. Details on this clone: Relative to the germline gene, one junction end is altered; a read error may explain this.

Repertoires were generated with immunoSEQ multiplex PCR, while TCRdb's copy carries only in-frame clones and drops some. The sample includes tens of thousands of clones, approximately 90% of them seen just once. Germline V lookup: CDR1 SSHAT, CDR2 FNYEAQ (reference sequence). The CDR3 has 13 amino acids. The sequence came from a woman between 18 and 29 years old. The material sequenced was peripheral blood mononuclear cells (PBMCs). The V and J genes are TRBV7-7 and TRBJ2-3; D not certain. The CDR3 spells CASSLNHPDTQYF. Written as DNA, the CDR3 is TGTGCTAGCAGCTTGAACCATCCAGATACGCAGTATTTT.